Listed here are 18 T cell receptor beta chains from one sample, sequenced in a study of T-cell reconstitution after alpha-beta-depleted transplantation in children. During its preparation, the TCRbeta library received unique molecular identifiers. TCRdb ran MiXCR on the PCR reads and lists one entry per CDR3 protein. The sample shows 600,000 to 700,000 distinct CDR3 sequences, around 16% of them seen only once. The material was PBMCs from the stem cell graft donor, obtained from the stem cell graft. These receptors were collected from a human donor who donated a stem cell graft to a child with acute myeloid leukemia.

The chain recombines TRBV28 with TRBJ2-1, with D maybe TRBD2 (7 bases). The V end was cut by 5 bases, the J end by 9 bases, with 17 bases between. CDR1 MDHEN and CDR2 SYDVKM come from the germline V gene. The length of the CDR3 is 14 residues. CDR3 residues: CASSRWGGLGEQFF. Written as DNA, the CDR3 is TGTGCCAGCAGTAGGTGGGGGGGCCTCGGTGAGCAGTTCTTC.

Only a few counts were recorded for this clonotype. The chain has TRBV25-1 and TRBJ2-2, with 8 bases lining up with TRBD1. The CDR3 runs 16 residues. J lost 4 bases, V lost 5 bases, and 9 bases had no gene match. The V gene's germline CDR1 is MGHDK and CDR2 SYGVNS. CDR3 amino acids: CASSPPRGHGTGELFF. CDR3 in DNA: TGTGCCAGCAGTCCACCCAGGGGGCACGGCACCGGGGAGCTGTTTTTT.

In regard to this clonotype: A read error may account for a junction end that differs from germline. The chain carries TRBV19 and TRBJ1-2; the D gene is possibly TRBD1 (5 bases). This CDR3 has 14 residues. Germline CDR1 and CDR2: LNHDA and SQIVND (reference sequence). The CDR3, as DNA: TGTGCCAGTAGTATACGGGGGACTAACTGTGGCTACACCTTC. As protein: CASSIRGTNCGYTF.

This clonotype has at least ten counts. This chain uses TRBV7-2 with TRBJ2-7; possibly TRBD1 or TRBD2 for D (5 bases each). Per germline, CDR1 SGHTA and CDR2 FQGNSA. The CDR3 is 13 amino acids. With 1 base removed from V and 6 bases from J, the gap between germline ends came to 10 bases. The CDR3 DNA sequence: TGTGCCAGCAGCTTAGTGGCGAGGGGCGAGCAGTACTTC. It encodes CASSLVARGEQYF.

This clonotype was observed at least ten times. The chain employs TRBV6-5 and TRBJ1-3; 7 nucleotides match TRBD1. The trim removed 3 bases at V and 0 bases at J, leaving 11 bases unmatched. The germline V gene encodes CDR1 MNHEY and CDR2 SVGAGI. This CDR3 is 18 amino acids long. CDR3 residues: CASSYRPGTEFSGNTIYF. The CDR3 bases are TGTGCCAGCAGTTATCGTCCCGGGACAGAATTCTCTGGAAACACCATATATTTT.

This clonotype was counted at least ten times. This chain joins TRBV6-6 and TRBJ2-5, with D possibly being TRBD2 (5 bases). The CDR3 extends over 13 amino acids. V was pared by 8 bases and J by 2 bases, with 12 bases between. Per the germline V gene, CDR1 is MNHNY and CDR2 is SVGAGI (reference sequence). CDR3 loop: CASSLAPQETQYF. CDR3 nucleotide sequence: TGTGCCAGCTCCCTAGCCCCACAAGAGACCCAGTACTTC.

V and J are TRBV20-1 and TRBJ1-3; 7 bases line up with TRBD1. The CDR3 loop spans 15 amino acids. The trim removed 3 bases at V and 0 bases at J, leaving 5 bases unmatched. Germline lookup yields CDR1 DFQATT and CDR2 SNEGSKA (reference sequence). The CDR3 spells CSASADRVSGNTIYF. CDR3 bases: TGCAGTGCTAGCGCCGACAGGGTCTCTGGAAACACCATATATTTT.

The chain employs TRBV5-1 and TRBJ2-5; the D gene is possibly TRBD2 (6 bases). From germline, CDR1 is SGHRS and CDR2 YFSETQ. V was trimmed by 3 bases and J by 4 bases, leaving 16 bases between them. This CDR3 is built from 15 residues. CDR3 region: CASSSTQGSGETQYF. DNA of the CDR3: TGCGCCAGCAGCTCGACGCAGGGTAGCGGAGAGACCCAGTACTTC.

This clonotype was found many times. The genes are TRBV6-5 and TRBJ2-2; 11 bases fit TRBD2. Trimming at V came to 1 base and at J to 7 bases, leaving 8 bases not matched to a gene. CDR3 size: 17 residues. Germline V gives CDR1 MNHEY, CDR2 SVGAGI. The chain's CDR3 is CASSYYFSGGDGGELFF. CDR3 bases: TGTGCCAGCAGTTACTATTTTAGCGGGGGGGACGGCGGGGAGCTGTTTTTT.

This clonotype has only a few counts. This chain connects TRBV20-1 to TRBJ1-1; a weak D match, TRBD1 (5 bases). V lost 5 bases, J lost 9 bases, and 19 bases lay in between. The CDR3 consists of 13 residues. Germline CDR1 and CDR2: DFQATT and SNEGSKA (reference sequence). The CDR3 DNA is TGCAGTGCTGTCAGGGACTCAGGACCTAAAGCTTTCTTT. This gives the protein CSAVRDSGPKAFF.

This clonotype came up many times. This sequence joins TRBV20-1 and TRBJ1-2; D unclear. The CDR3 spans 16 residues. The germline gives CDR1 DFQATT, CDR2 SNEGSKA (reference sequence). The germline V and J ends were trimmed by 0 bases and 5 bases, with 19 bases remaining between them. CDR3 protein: CSAREPSTYWSYGYTF. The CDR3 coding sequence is TGCAGTGCTAGAGAGCCTTCGACGTACTGGTCTTATGGCTACACCTTC.

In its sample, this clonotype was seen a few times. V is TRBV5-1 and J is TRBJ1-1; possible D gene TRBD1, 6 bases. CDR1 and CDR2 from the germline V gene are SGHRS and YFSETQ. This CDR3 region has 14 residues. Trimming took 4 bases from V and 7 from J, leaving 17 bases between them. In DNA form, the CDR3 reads TGCGCCAGCAGCCACACCGGACAGTCCTATGAAGCTTTCTTT. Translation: CASSHTGQSYEAFF.

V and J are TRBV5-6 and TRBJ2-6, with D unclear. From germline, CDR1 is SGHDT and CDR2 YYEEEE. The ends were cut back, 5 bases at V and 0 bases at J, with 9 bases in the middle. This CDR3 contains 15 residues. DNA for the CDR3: TGTGCCAGCAGTCTCTTAACCTCTGGGGCCAACGTCCTGACTTTC. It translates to CASSLLTSGANVLTF.

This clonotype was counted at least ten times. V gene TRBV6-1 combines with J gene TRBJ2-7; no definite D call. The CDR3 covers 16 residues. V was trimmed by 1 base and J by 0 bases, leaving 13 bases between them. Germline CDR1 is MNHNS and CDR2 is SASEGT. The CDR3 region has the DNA TGTGCCAGCAGTGAAGAATGGGGTACGAGCTCCTACGAGCAGTACGTC. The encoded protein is CASSEEWGTSSYEQYV.

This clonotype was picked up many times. CDR3 nucleotides: TGTGCCAGCAGCCAAGATGAGGCCCGCTCGATGGAAGCTTTCTTT. This gives the protein CASSQDEARSMEAFF. The chain carries TRBV4-2 and TRBJ1-1, with D uncertain. The CDR3 sequence is 15 residues long. The V end was cut by 0 bases, the J end by 8 bases, with 16 bases between. Germline V lookup: CDR1 LGHNA, CDR2 YNFKEQ.

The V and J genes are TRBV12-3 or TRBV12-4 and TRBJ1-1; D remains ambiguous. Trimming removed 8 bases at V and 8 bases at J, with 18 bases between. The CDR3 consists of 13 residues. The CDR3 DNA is TGTGCCAGCCGGTTTCGTGACTCCGTCGAAGCTTTCTTT. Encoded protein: CASRFRDSVEAFF.

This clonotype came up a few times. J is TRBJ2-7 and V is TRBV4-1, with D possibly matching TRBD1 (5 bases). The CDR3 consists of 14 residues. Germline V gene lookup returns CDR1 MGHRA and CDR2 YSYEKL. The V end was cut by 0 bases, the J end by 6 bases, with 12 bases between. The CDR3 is CASSQDPRVGEQYV. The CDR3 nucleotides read TGCGCCAGCAGCCAAGATCCCAGGGTCGGCGAGCAGTACGTC.

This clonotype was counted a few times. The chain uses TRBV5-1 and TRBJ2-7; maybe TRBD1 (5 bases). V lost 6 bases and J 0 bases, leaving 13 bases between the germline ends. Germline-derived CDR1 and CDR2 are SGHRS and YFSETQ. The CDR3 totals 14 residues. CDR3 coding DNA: TGCGCCAGCAAGGTCGCAGGGCCCTCCTACGAGCAGTACTTC. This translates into CASKVAGPSYEQYF.